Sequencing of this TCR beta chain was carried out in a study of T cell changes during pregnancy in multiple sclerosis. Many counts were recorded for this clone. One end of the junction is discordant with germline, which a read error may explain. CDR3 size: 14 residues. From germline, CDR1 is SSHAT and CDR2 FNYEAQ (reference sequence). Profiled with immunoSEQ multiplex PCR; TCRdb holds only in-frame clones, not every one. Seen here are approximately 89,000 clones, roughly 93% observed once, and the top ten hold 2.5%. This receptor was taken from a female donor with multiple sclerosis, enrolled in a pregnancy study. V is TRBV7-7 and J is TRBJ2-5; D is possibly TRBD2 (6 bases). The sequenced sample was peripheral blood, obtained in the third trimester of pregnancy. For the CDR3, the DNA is TGTGCTAGCAGCCCTATCGGGGGTGGAGAGACCCAGTACTTC. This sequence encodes CASSPIGGGETQYF.